The rows below give T cell receptor beta chains drawn from one sample of a study of beta chain features in type 1 diabetes. Clones were sequenced by immunoSEQ multiplex PCR, and TCRdb holds only the in-frame ones, with some missing. The table includes about 44,000 clones, over 50% detected once. The specimen was Tregs from blood. All receptors derive from a woman aged 18-29 years in good health. Each CDR3 is given with its conserved first and last residue. The order of the fields is J gene, clone size, V gene, D gene, CDR3 protein, CDR3 DNA. D genes are given only for firm matches. Some rows mark clone size as missing; the rest say once, few, many or name a class of expanded clone.

j_call: TRBJ2-7
clone_size: once
v_call: TRBV7-8
d_call: TRBD2
cdr3_aa: CASSLSGRASEQYF
cdr3_nt: TGTGCCAGCAGCTTAAGCGGGAGGGCCAGCGAGCAGTACTTC

j_call: TRBJ2-1
clone_size: medium-sized
v_call: TRBV7-9
d_call: TRBD1
cdr3_aa: CASRNTGVGDNEQFF
cdr3_nt: TGTGCCAGCAGAAACACAGGGGTGGGTGACAATGAGCAGTTCTTC

j_call: TRBJ2-1
clone_size: once
v_call: TRBV19
d_call: TRBD2
cdr3_aa: CASSIDRASGSVNEQFF
cdr3_nt: TGTGCCAGTAGTATAGATCGGGCTAGCGGGAGTGTCAATGAGCAGTTCTTC

j_call: TRBJ2-7
clone_size: -
v_call: TRBV4-1
d_call: TRBD2
cdr3_aa: CASSLGIGLAGNNEQYF
cdr3_nt: TGCGCCAGCAGCCTAGGGATCGGACTAGCGGGAAACAACGAGCAGTACTTC

j_call: TRBJ2-3
clone_size: few
v_call: TRBV11-2
d_call: TRBD1
cdr3_aa: CASSSQGAGLDTQYF
cdr3_nt: TGTGCCAGCAGCTCCCAGGGGGCGGGACTAGATACGCAGTATTTT

j_call: TRBJ2-2
clone_size: few
v_call: TRBV5-4
d_call: TRBD1
cdr3_aa: CASSSGQGARTGELFF
cdr3_nt: TGTGCCAGCAGCTCGGGACAGGGGGCGAGGACCGGGGAGCTGTTTTTT

j_call: TRBJ2-1
clone_size: -
v_call: TRBV7-8
d_call: -
cdr3_aa: CASSPTVHSYNEQFF
cdr3_nt: TGTGCCAGCAGCCCGACTGTCCACTCCTACAATGAGCAGTTCTTC

j_call: TRBJ2-7
clone_size: once
v_call: TRBV28
d_call: TRBD2
cdr3_aa: CASSRSGTKTYEQYF
cdr3_nt: TGTGCCAGCAGCCGGAGCGGGACCAAGACCTACGAGCAGTACTTC

j_call: TRBJ2-2
clone_size: -
v_call: TRBV6-1
d_call: -
cdr3_aa: CASRVDSWTGELFF
cdr3_nt: TGTGCCAGCAGGGTTGACAGTTGGACCGGGGAGCTGTTTTTT

j_call: TRBJ2-2
clone_size: few
v_call: TRBV7-3
d_call: TRBD2
cdr3_aa: CASSFSGRAGGELFF
cdr3_nt: TGTGCCAGCAGCTTCAGCGGGAGGGCCGGCGGGGAGCTGTTTTTT

j_call: TRBJ1-2
clone_size: -
v_call: TRBV2
d_call: TRBD1
cdr3_aa: CASSPTWTGYRDGYTF
cdr3_nt: TGTGCCAGCAGCCCGACCTGGACAGGATATAGGGATGGCTACACCTTC

j_call: TRBJ1-2
clone_size: few
v_call: TRBV19
d_call: TRBD1
cdr3_aa: CASRRQQGALGYTF
cdr3_nt: TGTGCCAGTAGACGACAACAGGGGGCTCTTGGCTACACCTTC

j_call: TRBJ2-7
clone_size: few
v_call: TRBV28
d_call: -
cdr3_aa: CASSPPGTPYEQYF
cdr3_nt: TGTGCCAGCAGTCCCCCCGGGACTCCCTACGAGCAGTACTTC

j_call: TRBJ2-3
clone_size: medium-sized
v_call: TRBV28
d_call: TRBD1
cdr3_aa: CASSLWTGADTQYF
cdr3_nt: TGTGCCAGCAGTTTGTGGACAGGGGCCGATACGCAGTATTTT

j_call: TRBJ2-1
clone_size: -
v_call: TRBV2
d_call: TRBD2
cdr3_aa: CASSPGLAASSYNEQFF
cdr3_nt: TGTGCCAGCAGCCCAGGACTAGCGGCGAGCTCCTACAATGAGCAGTTCTTC

j_call: TRBJ2-7
clone_size: -
v_call: TRBV7-2
d_call: -
cdr3_aa: CASSWQGREQYF
cdr3_nt: TGTGCCAGCAGCTGGCAGGGTCGCGAGCAGTACTTC

j_call: TRBJ2-7
clone_size: -
v_call: TRBV28
d_call: TRBD1
cdr3_aa: CASSVPGQIYEQYF
cdr3_nt: TGTGCCAGCAGTGTCCCGGGACAGATTTACGAGCAGTACTTC

j_call: TRBJ1-2
clone_size: -
v_call: TRBV5-6
d_call: TRBD1
cdr3_aa: CASSFGGLEGAGYTF
cdr3_nt: TGTGCCAGCAGCTTTGGGGGACTGGAGGGGGCTGGCTACACCTTC

j_call: TRBJ1-2
clone_size: -
v_call: TRBV7-8
d_call: -
cdr3_aa: CASSLSLRRENYGYTF
cdr3_nt: TGTGCCAGCAGCTTATCCCTCAGACGGGAAAACTATGGCTACACCTTC

j_call: TRBJ2-7
clone_size: few
v_call: TRBV7-2
d_call: TRBD2
cdr3_aa: CASSFNGGGMVEQYF
cdr3_nt: TGTGCCAGCAGCTTCAACGGGGGGGGGATGGTTGAGCAGTACTTC

j_call: TRBJ2-2
clone_size: -
v_call: TRBV18
d_call: -
cdr3_aa: CASPGVTSNTGELFF
cdr3_nt: TGTGCCAGTCCCGGGGTTACCTCGAACACCGGGGAGCTGTTTTTT

j_call: TRBJ1-3
clone_size: -
v_call: TRBV5-1
d_call: TRBD1
cdr3_aa: CASGQGGLSGNTIYF
cdr3_nt: TGCGCCAGCGGGCAGGGGGGCCTCTCTGGAAACACCATATATTTT

j_call: TRBJ2-3
clone_size: -
v_call: TRBV27
d_call: TRBD1
cdr3_aa: CASRGQGARTQYF
cdr3_nt: TGTGCCAGCAGGGGACAGGGGGCAAGGACGCAGTATTTT

j_call: TRBJ1-1
clone_size: -
v_call: TRBV18
d_call: -
cdr3_aa: CASSPVSRGRGTEAFF
cdr3_nt: TGTGCCAGCTCACCGGTTTCGAGAGGAAGGGGTACTGAAGCTTTCTTT

j_call: TRBJ2-4
clone_size: -
v_call: TRBV7-8
d_call: TRBD1
cdr3_aa: CASSSVTGNIQYF
cdr3_nt: TGTGCCAGCAGTTCGGTGACAGGGAACATTCAGTACTTC

j_call: TRBJ2-1
clone_size: few
v_call: TRBV28
d_call: TRBD1
cdr3_aa: CASSLPTGGHEQFF
cdr3_nt: TGTGCCAGCAGCTTACCGACAGGGGGCCATGAGCAGTTCTTC

j_call: TRBJ2-5
clone_size: few
v_call: TRBV10-3
d_call: TRBD2
cdr3_aa: CAISESDPSGRAHYEETQYF
cdr3_nt: TGTGCCATCAGTGAGTCGGACCCTAGCGGGAGGGCCCATTACGAAGAGACCCAGTACTTC

j_call: TRBJ2-7
clone_size: once
v_call: TRBV11-2
d_call: TRBD2
cdr3_aa: CASSLPGTSGRAREQYF
cdr3_nt: TGTGCCAGCAGCTTACCCGGGACTAGCGGGAGGGCTCGCGAGCAGTACTTC

j_call: TRBJ2-5
clone_size: -
v_call: TRBV4-2
d_call: -
cdr3_aa: CASSQDTPLSGRNQETQYF
cdr3_nt: TGTGCCAGCAGCCAAGATACCCCACTGAGCGGAAGGAACCAAGAGACCCAGTACTTC

j_call: TRBJ2-1
clone_size: -
v_call: TRBV28
d_call: TRBD2
cdr3_aa: CASSLYGLAGGSYNEQFF
cdr3_nt: TGTGCCAGCAGTTTATATGGACTAGCGGGAGGGTCCTACAATGAGCAGTTCTTC

j_call: TRBJ2-1
clone_size: -
v_call: TRBV6-5
d_call: -
cdr3_aa: CASRRGASGDNEQFF
cdr3_nt: TGTGCCAGCAGAAGGGGGGCTAGCGGAGACAATGAGCAGTTCTTC

j_call: TRBJ2-3
clone_size: -
v_call: TRBV19
d_call: TRBD2
cdr3_aa: CASAGLGGSADTQYF
cdr3_nt: TGTGCCAGTGCAGGTCTTGGCGGGAGCGCAGATACGCAGTATTTT

j_call: TRBJ2-7
clone_size: -
v_call: TRBV18
d_call: TRBD1
cdr3_aa: CASSPPRDSSSYEQYF
cdr3_nt: TGTGCCAGCTCACCACCCCGGGACAGTAGCTCCTACGAGCAGTACTTC

j_call: TRBJ2-7
clone_size: -
v_call: TRBV6-5
d_call: -
cdr3_aa: CASRWDKGRVYEQYF
cdr3_nt: TGTGCCAGCAGATGGGACAAGGGGAGGGTATACGAGCAGTACTTC

j_call: TRBJ1-4
clone_size: -
v_call: TRBV11-2
d_call: -
cdr3_aa: CASSPGDSPWNEKLFF
cdr3_nt: TGTGCCAGCAGCCCGGGGGACTCGCCGTGGAATGAAAAACTGTTTTTT

j_call: TRBJ1-1
clone_size: -
v_call: TRBV7-2
d_call: -
cdr3_aa: CASSLHVGGSTEAFF
cdr3_nt: TGTGCCAGCAGCTTACATGTGGGGGGAAGCACTGAAGCTTTCTTT